A selection of T cell receptor beta chains follows, all from one sample in a study of blood T cell repertoires in COVID-19. Assay used: immunoSEQ multiplex PCR; TCRdb lists only in-frame clones, some missing. The sample consists of under 250,000 clones, more than 70% of them appearing once. Sequenced sample: peripheral blood. The receptors here all came from a woman older than 75 with acute or convalescent COVID-19. CDR3s leave out the opening cysteine and the closing phenylalanine or tryptophan. Fields, in order: V gene, CDR3 protein.

TRBV7-8 ASSSLAGAVTDTQY
TRBV6-2/TRBV6-3 ASSFGELYNEQF
TRBV30 AWSVGQAGTGELF
TRBV6-5 ASRDYTEAF
TRBV10-3 AISISGPNTGELF
TRBV28 ASTERGVGTEAF
TRBV23-1 ASSQSLNNGNNEQF
TRBV19 ASSLGIPGQLNYGYT
TRBV6-5 ASSRDRVNYGYT
TRBV20-1 SARETGLNT
TRBV28 ASRLPLGNTIY
TRBV14 ASSAQANYGYT
TRBV30 AWSRTREGEKLF
TRBV27 ASSRAGGLYEQY
TRBV5-6 ASSLPGQGFYGYT
TRBV19 ASSPPGQGFYGYT
TRBV15 ATRLPTGGEAGELF
TRBV3-1/TRBV3-2 ASRRQGVNYGYT
TRBV12-3/TRBV12-4 ASSLSAGELF
TRBV11-3 ASSFSTSGGDTQY
TRBV20-1 SASLGDTTQETQY
TRBV6-2/TRBV6-3 ASSSRRDPANYGYT
TRBV6-2/TRBV6-3 ASSYSAGSGETQY
TRBV12-5 ASGSGTGVETQY
TRBV3-1/TRBV3-2 ASSQGASGVNTQY
TRBV7-2 ASGKGLGDEKLF
TRBV5-4 ASSSDRQGRSPLH
TRBV5-1 ASSGQGDTSTDTQY
TRBV30 AWRSGLAGNGELF
TRBV10-3 AISDGGTGGTINTEAF
TRBV7-9 ASSLAQVAGAVQHTQY
TRBV7-3 ASSFLRNTEAF
TRBV5-4 ASSLDPGLNSNQPQH
TRBV7-8 ASSLVGGATPDTQY
TRBV6-1 ASSDSLNRNTEAF
TRBV12-5 ASGYQAAYNYGYT
TRBV6-5 ASRPSGGNYGYT
TRBV28 ASSSRLVQQETQY
TRBV3-1/TRBV3-2 ASSLNNPGLAGVNTDTQY
TRBV14 ASSQYLGQGNTEAF
TRBV5-1 ASSSRLAGGPTDTQY
TRBV2 ASRQAYEQY
TRBV5-1 ASSAQALSNEKLF
TRBV27 ASSLFEPVSNTGELF
TRBV24-1 ATSEYSLDREWYGYT
TRBV28 ASSLGTGPGLAEAF
TRBV28 ASRPGQTNYGYT
TRBV5-1 ASSPQAGLETQY
TRBV5-6 ASSLGPGQPQH